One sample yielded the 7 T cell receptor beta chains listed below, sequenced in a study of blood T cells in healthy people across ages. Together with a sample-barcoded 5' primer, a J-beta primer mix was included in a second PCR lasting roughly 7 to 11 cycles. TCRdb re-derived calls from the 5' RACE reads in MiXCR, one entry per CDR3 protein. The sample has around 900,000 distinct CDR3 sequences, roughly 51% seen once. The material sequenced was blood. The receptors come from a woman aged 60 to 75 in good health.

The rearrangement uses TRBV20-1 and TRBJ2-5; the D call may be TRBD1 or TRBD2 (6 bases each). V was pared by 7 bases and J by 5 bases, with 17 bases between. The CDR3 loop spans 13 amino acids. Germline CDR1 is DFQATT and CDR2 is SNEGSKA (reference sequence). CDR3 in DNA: TGCAGTGGGGGACCGGGGGCGGAGGAGACCCAGTACTTC. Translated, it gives CSGGPGAEETQYF.

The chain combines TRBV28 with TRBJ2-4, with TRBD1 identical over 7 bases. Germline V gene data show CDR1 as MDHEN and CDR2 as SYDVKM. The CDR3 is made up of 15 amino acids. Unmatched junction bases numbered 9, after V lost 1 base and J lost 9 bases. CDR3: CASSLSIYRGGIQYF. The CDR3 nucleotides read TGTGCCAGCAGTTTATCAATATACAGGGGTGGCATTCAGTACTTC.

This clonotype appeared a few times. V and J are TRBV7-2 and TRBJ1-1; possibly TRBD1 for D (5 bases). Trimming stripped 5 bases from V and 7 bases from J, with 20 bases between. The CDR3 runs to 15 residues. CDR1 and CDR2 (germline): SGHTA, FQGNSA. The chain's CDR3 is CASSRLGVGGIEAFF. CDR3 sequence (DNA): TGTGCCAGCAGCCGACTAGGCGTCGGGGGGATTGAAGCTTTCTTT. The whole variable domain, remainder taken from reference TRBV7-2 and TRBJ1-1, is GAGVSQSPSNKVTEKGKDVELRCDPISGHTALYWYRQSLGQGLEFLIYFQGNSAPDKSGLPSDRFSAERTGGSVSTLTIQRTQQEDSAVYLCASSRLGVGGIEAFFGQGTRLTVV.

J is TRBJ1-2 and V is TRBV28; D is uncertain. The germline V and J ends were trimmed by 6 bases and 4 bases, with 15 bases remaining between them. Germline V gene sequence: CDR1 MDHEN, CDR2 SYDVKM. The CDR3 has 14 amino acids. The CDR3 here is CASRLGTPSYGYTF. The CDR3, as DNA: TGTGCCAGCAGGTTAGGCACGCCCAGCTATGGCTACACCTTC.

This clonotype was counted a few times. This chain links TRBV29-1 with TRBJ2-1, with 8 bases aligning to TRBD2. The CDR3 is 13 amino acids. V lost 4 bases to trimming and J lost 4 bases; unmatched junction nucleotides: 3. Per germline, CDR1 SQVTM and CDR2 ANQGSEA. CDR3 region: CSVGCGGYNEQFF. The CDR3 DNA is TGCAGCGTTGGGTGCGGGGGGTACAATGAGCAGTTCTTC.

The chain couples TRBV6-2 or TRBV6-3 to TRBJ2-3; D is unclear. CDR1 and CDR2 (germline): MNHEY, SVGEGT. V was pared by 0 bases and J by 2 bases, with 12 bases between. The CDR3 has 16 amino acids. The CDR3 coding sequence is TGTGCCAGCAGTTACTCGATGGCATTTTTCACAGATACGCAGTATTTT. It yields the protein CASSYSMAFFTDTQYF.

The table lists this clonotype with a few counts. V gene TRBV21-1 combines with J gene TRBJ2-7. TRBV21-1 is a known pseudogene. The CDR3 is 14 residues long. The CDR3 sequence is CASSRRGTPDEQYF. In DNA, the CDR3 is TGTGCCAGCAGCAGAAGGGGTACTCCTGACGAGCAGTACTTC.